The 25 T cell receptor beta chains in this list originate from one sample, sequenced in a study of blood T cell repertoires in COVID-19. Sequencing was performed with immunoSEQ multiplex PCR; in TCRdb, only in-frame clones are kept and a portion is missing. This table holds about 150,000 clones, about 85% found once. Material for sequencing was peripheral blood. These receptors all stem from a woman aged 70 to 79 with COVID-19, enrolled during active disease.

The V call is TRBV3-1 (or the pseudogene TRBV3-2), the J call TRBJ2-6; D ambiguous. This CDR3 is built from 16 residues. The V end was cut by 4 bases, the J end by 1 base, with 11 bases between. Germline CDR1 reads LGHDT; CDR2 reads YNNKEL (reference sequence). CDR3 DNA sequence: TGTGCCAGCAGCCGAGAGGCCTTATCTGGGGCCAACGTCCTGACTTTC. Protein: CASSREALSGANVLTF.

The chain employs TRBV27 and TRBJ1-1; no clear D gene. Trimming stripped 2 bases from V and 2 bases from J, with 6 bases between. This CDR3 has 13 residues. Germline V gene data show CDR1 as MNHEY and CDR2 as SMNVEV (reference sequence). The CDR3 protein is CASSLNRNTEAFF. In DNA form, the CDR3 reads TGTGCCAGCAGTTTAAACAGAAACACTGAAGCTTTCTTT.

The chain employs TRBV4-2 and TRBJ2-5; perhaps TRBD2 as D (6 bases). V was trimmed by 4 bases and J by 7 bases, leaving 10 bases between them. This CDR3 region has 12 residues. Germline values: CDR1 LGHNA, CDR2 YNFKEQ. CDR3 sequence: CASSRGDGTQYF. CDR3 bases: TGTGCCAGCAGCCGGGGGGATGGGACCCAGTACTTC.

The chain uses TRBV28 and TRBJ2-7, with D possibly being TRBD1 (5 bases). Trimming cost V 6 bases and J 4 bases, with 7 bases left between them. The CDR3 extends over 11 amino acids. CDR1 and CDR2 from the germline V gene are MDHEN and SYDVKM. DNA of the CDR3: TGTGCCAGCAGCAGGGATTACGAGCAGTACTTC. The encoded protein is CASSRDYEQYF.

This chain uses TRBV3-1 (or the pseudogene TRBV3-2) with TRBJ2-7, with D possibly being TRBD1 (6 bases). This CDR3 has 15 amino acids. Trimming cost V 8 bases and J 6 bases, with 23 bases left between them. Looked up from germline, CDR1 is LGHDT and CDR2 is YNNKEL (reference sequence). CDR3 sequence reads: CASGPAGTTFLEQYF. DNA of the CDR3: TGTGCCAGCGGCCCTGCCGGGACAACCTTCCTCGAGCAGTACTTC.

V usage is TRBV5-1 and J usage is TRBJ1-5; D ambiguous. Germline V gene lookup returns CDR1 SGHRS and CDR2 YFSETQ. This CDR3 contains 14 residues. Trimming took off 0 bases at V and 4 bases at J, with 8 bases between the two ends. The CDR3 DNA follows: TGCGCCAGCAGCTTGGGGAGCCCTAATCAGCCCCAGCATTTT. It encodes CASSLGSPNQPQHF.

This clone occurred a few times. The V gene is TRBV6-1, the J gene TRBJ2-1; 10 bases match TRBD2. V lost 2 bases to trimming and J lost 4 bases; unmatched junction nucleotides: 5. Germline V gene data show CDR1 as MNHNS and CDR2 as SASEGT. The CDR3 covers 16 residues. The CDR3 sequence is CASSEIAGGLYNEQFF. The CDR3 coding sequence is TGTGCCAGCAGTGAAATAGCGGGGGGCCTTTACAATGAGCAGTTCTTC.

This chain uses TRBV30 with TRBJ2-2, with 8 positions matching TRBD1. CDR3 size: 14 residues. Unmatched junction bases numbered 4, after V lost 2 bases and J lost 5 bases. Germline CDR1 reads GTSNPN; CDR2 reads SVGIG (reference sequence). The CDR3 loop reads CAWSRNRGTGELFF. In DNA, the CDR3 is TGTGCCTGGAGTAGAAACAGGGGGACCGGGGAGCTGTTTTTT.

The V gene is TRBV29-1, the J gene TRBJ2-7; 12 bases map to TRBD1. The germline gives CDR1 SQVTM, CDR2 ANQGSEA. This CDR3 is 14 amino acids long. After removal of 3 bases from V and 6 bases from J, the junction contained 6 bases not matched to a gene. CDR3 nucleotide sequence: TGCAGCGTTGATCCGGGACAGGGGGCAGGCGAGCAGTACTTC. It codes for CSVDPGQGAGEQYF.

This clone was found a few times. V and J are TRBV7-9 and TRBJ1-6, with D maybe TRBD1 (6 bases). The CDR3 consists of 14 residues. Per germline, CDR1 SEHNR and CDR2 FQNEAQ (reference sequence). With 1 base removed from V and 10 bases from J, the gap between germline ends came to 11 bases. In DNA, the CDR3 is TGTGCCAGCAGCTTAGGGGACACGGGGTCACCCCTCCACTTT. Translation gives CASSLGDTGSPLHF.

The chain is built from TRBV5-1 and TRBJ2-2; no reliable D call. Deletions cut 3 bases from V and 1 base from J, with 13 bases between. The CDR3 sequence is 16 residues long. Looked up from germline, CDR1 is SGHRS and CDR2 is YFSETQ. CDR3 region: CASSSSHAKNTGELFF. DNA for the CDR3: TGCGCCAGCAGCTCTTCGCACGCGAAGAACACCGGGGAGCTGTTTTTT. Combining the CDR3 with reference TRBV5-1 and TRBJ2-2 gives the whole variable domain KAGVTQTPRYLIKTRGQQVTLSCSPISGHRSVSWYQQTPGQGLQFLFEYFSETQRNKGNFPGRFSGRQFSNSRSEMNVSTLELGDSALYLCASSSSHAKNTGELFFGEGSRLTVL.

The chain joins TRBV10-3 to TRBJ2-2; 12 bases fit TRBD2. The CDR3 runs to 17 residues. Per germline, CDR1 ENHRY and CDR2 SYGVKD. V lost 8 bases to trimming and J lost 7 bases; unmatched junction nucleotides: 14. In DNA form, the CDR3 reads TGTGCCATCGATCTAACTAGCGGGGGGATGATTATCGGGGAGCTGTTTTTT. It encodes CAIDLTSGGMIIGELFF.

The V and J genes are TRBV7-3 and TRBJ1-2; TRBD1 might be the D (5 bases). V was shortened by 5 bases and J by 4 bases, with 17 bases between the two germline ends. CDR3 length equals 15 residues. Germline V gene data show CDR1 as SGHTA and CDR2 as FQGTGA. In DNA form, the CDR3 reads TGTGCCAGCAGCACCCACAGGTCCGGTACCTATGGCTACACCTTC. This gives the protein CASSTHRSGTYGYTF.

The genes are TRBV7-2 and TRBJ1-5; TRBD1 is a possible D gene (6 bases). This CDR3 comprises 17 residues. Germline V gene sequence: CDR1 SGHTA, CDR2 FQGNSA. V was cut by 5 bases and J by 6 bases, with 23 bases left in between. The DNA of the CDR3 is TGTGCCAGCAGCCCACGCTCCGGGGGGGCGCGTGGTCAGCCCCAGCATTTT. Protein sequence: CASSPRSGGARGQPQHF.

V usage is TRBV5-4 and J usage is TRBJ2-2; 8 nucleotides align to TRBD1. CDR3 length: 15 residues. Germline-derived CDR1 and CDR2 are SGHNT and YYREEE (reference sequence). Unmatched junction bases numbered 8, after V lost 5 bases and J lost 5 bases. CDR3 protein: CASRQTGGRTGELFF. The CDR3 DNA reads TGTGCCAGCAGACAAACAGGGGGGCGGACCGGGGAGCTGTTTTTT.

Of note for this clone: One end of the junction is discordant with germline, which a read error may explain. This chain connects TRBV24-1 to TRBJ2-6; the match to TRBD1 covers 9 bases. The germline CDR1 and CDR2 sequences are KGHDR and SFDVKD. The CDR3 contains 18 residues. The CDR3 nucleotides read TGTGCCATCAGTTTACCACCGGGACAGGGAGCCGGGGCCAACGTCCTGACTTTC. This encodes CAISLPPGQGAGANVLTF.

The J gene is TRBJ1-4, the V gene TRBV7-9, with D unresolved. Germline CDR1 and CDR2: SEHNR and FQNEAQ (reference sequence). V shed 1 base and J shed 10 bases, with 7 bases lying between them. This CDR3 contains 12 residues. CDR3 nucleotide sequence: TGTGCCAGCAGCTTAGATAGTGTAAAACTGTTTTTT. Translation: CASSLDSVKLFF.

CDR3 sequence: CASSLYSQGTEAFF. The CDR3 coding sequence is TGCGCCAGCAGCTTGTACAGCCAGGGCACTGAAGCTTTCTTT. The rearrangement links TRBV5-1 to TRBJ1-1; TRBD1 might be the D (5 bases). The CDR3 sequence is 14 residues long. CDR1 SGHRS and CDR2 YFSETQ come from the germline V gene. Trimming removed 1 base at V and 4 bases at J, with 11 bases between.

The chain combines TRBV5-5 with TRBJ1-2; 9 nucleotides agree with TRBD1. J was trimmed by 5 bases and V by 0 bases; bases with no gene match: 8. The CDR3 length is 16 residues. Germline values: CDR1 SGHKS, CDR2 YYEKEE (reference sequence). Here the CDR3 reads CASSLDRGRVRYGYTF. The CDR3 coding sequence is TGTGCCAGCAGCTTGGACAGGGGGCGGGTTCGTTATGGCTACACCTTC.

V is TRBV1 and J is TRBJ2-7; the table names TRBD2, a call not compared with the DNA. TRBV1 represents a pseudogene. This CDR3 is built from 16 residues. Here the CDR3 reads CTSSPHHQDSSYEQYF. In nucleotides, the CDR3 is TGCACCAGCAGCCCCCACCACCAGGACTCCTCCTACGAGCAGTACTTC.

The chain couples TRBV5-8 to TRBJ2-1, with TRBD2 as a possible D gene (6 bases). CDR3 length: 16 residues. The germline CDR1 and CDR2 sequences are SGHTS and YDEGEE. V lost 4 bases and J lost 7, with 21 bases in between. CDR3 in DNA: TGTGCCAGCAGCCGCCCCAATGCGGGAATAAGGAATGAGCAGTTCTTC. It encodes CASSRPNAGIRNEQFF.

The V gene is TRBV20-1, the J gene TRBJ1-5, with D perhaps matching TRBD1 (5 bases). The V end lost 3 bases, the J end lost 8 bases, and 17 bases lay between the germline ends. This CDR3 region has 14 residues. Germline V gene lookup returns CDR1 DFQATT and CDR2 SNEGSKA (reference sequence). CDR3 DNA sequence: TGCAGTGCTAGTTCAGGGTCAATTTTTGAGCCCCAGCATTTT. This codes for CSASSGSIFEPQHF.

The V call is TRBV7-3, the J call TRBJ2-1, with D possibly being TRBD1 (6 bases). Deletions cut 0 bases from V and 7 bases from J, with 16 bases between. In germline, CDR1 is SGHTA, CDR2 FQGTGA. There are 16 residues in the CDR3. CDR3 region: CASSLTGTRLGNEQFF. DNA for the CDR3: TGTGCCAGCAGCTTAACGGGGACAAGACTCGGAAATGAGCAGTTCTTC.

This chain links TRBV28 with TRBJ1-2; D gene unclear. This CDR3 comprises 13 residues. V dropped 5 bases and J dropped 6 bases, with 13 bases sitting between them. CDR1 MDHEN and CDR2 SYDVKM come from the germline V gene. In DNA, the CDR3 is TGTGCCAGCAGTAACCAGAGGGCCAATGGCTACACCTTC. Residues: CASSNQRANGYTF.

A few counts support this clone. The genes are TRBV5-6 and TRBJ1-2, with D perhaps matching TRBD1 (5 bases). Germline CDR1 and CDR2: SGHDT and YYEEEE. V was cut by 0 bases and J by 4 bases, with 13 bases left in between. CDR3 length equals 15 residues. The CDR3 here is CASSLGDGARYGYTF. The CDR3 DNA reads as TGTGCCAGCAGCTTGGGGGATGGGGCCCGCTATGGCTACACCTTC.